A selection of T cell receptor beta chains follows, all from one sample in a study of technical replicates of blood from a few donors. Measured with immunoSEQ multiplex PCR; TCRdb has only the in-frame clones, and not every one. Among around 76,000 clones listed, around 97% were seen once. The sequenced sample was T cells isolated from PBMCs. The receptors here all came from a human donor in good health. Each CDR3 is given without its conserved first and last residue. D genes are given only for firm matches.

v_call cdr3_length d_call cdr3_aa
TRBV12-1 19 - ASSFAPTAQDNGSVPYEQY
TRBV27 13 - ASIVGPWGDLEQY
TRBV11-3 13 TRBD1 ASSAGQFLNTEAF
TRBV11-2 12 TRBD1 ASEAGTGEVEQY
TRBV29-1 11 TRBD2 SVSGGVYNEQF
TRBV30 12 - AWNRRGRNQPQH
TRBV5-4 12 - ASSLQGTNSPLH
TRBV14 13 TRBD2 ASSRMGGYTDTQY
TRBV28 14 TRBD1 ASSLTDYTGGLEQY
TRBV25-1 14 - ASSEDGQPSNQPQH
TRBV6-5 13 TRBD2 ASSYSGGGASTQY
TRBV2 10 TRBD1 ASKGAGETQY
TRBV28 17 TRBD2 ASSPGGAGGIANTGELF
TRBV19 15 TRBD1 ASSISILGTGGETQY
TRBV27 15 - ASSLSFSGRVSTEAF